A selection of T cell receptor beta chains follows, all from one sample in a study of CD8 T cell repertoires and HIV-1 epitope variants. For these receptors, no antigen is known. Assay: immunoSEQ multiplex PCR; the TCRdb copy retains only in-frame clones and omits some. The sample consists of about 6,200 clones, roughly 68% of them appearing once. The specimen was cultured CD8+ T cells derived from PBMCs. These receptors originate from a male donor with HIV. The CDR3 runs from the conserved cysteine through the conserved F or W. The D gene is left open where the match is weak. Clone size is given for some rows only: seen once, a few or many times, or a class if the clone is expanded.

d_gene	abundance	v_gene	j_gene	CDR3nt	CDR3aa
TRBD2	.	TRBV19	TRBJ2-2	TGTGCCAGTAGTATGAGTCTAGCGGGAACCGGGGAGCTGTTTTTT	CASSMSLAGTGELFF
TRBD1	.	TRBV29-1	TRBJ1-1	TGCAGCGCTGACCGACAGGGGGACACTGAAGCTTTCTTT	CSADRQGDTEAFF
.	.	TRBV7-2	TRBJ2-7	TGTGCCAGCAGCCTCCGGGACGGATACTACGAGCAGTACTTC	CASSLRDGYYEQYF
.	.	TRBV9	TRBJ2-5	TGTGCCAGCAGCTTTAAGCTACGAGAGACCCAGTACTTC	CASSFKLRETQYF
TRBD2	once	TRBV7-9	TRBJ2-1	TGTGCCAGCAGCTTTTCGCCGGGACTAGCTCCTTACAATGAGCAGTTCTTC	CASSFSPGLAPYNEQFF
.	.	TRBV15	TRBJ1-6	TGTGCCACCAGCAGAGATTTACAGGGCTCACCCCTCCACTTT	CATSRDLQGSPLHF
.	.	TRBV5-1	TRBJ1-2	TGTGCCAGCAGCCCTTGGCCGGTAGAATTGGACTATGGCTACACCTTC	CASSPWPVELDYGYTF
TRBD2	.	TRBV4-1	TRBJ2-1	TGCGCCAGCAGCCAAGATCAACGGGAGGGTTACAATGAGCAGTTCTTC	CASSQDQREGYNEQFF
.	few	TRBV28	TRBJ1-2	TGTGCCAGCAGTTTTAGGGGGGCCTATGGCTACACCTTC	CASSFRGAYGYTF
.	.	TRBV4-2	TRBJ1-4	TGTGCCAGCAGCCAAGGAGGGGGGGCCGAGGGTGAAAAACTGTTTTTT	CASSQGGGAEGEKLFF
TRBD1	.	TRBV6-5	TRBJ2-1	TGTGCCAGCAGTTACGCGGACAGGGGGCGAAATGAGCAGTTCTTC	CASSYADRGRNEQFF
TRBD1	.	TRBV11-1	TRBJ1-1	TGTGCCAGCAGCCTATCAGGGGGTAGCTATGAAGCTTTCTTT	CASSLSGGSYEAFF
.	.	TRBV28	TRBJ2-1	TGTGCCAGCAGGCCTTTCCTGAGGGAAAATGAGCAGTTCTTC	CASRPFLRENEQFF
.	.	TRBV5-6	TRBJ2-3	TGTGCCAGCAGCCGAGGGGTCGGGGAGGAGACGCAGTATTTT	CASSRGVGEETQYF
.	.	TRBV7-3	TRBJ1-2	TGTGCCAGCAGCTTAAGCAATGCAGCAGGTCACTATGGCTACACCTTC	CASSLSNAAGHYGYTF
.	.	TRBV9	TRBJ2-2	TGTGCCAGCAGCGTAGGAAGAAGCACCGGGGAGCTGTTTTTT	CASSVGRSTGELFF
.	.	TRBV6-5	TRBJ2-2	TGTGCCAGCAGCCGGGACGTCACCGGGGAGCTGTTTTTT	CASSRDVTGELFF
.	.	TRBV15	TRBJ2-5	TGTGCCACCAGCAGAGATCGGGGGACCCAGTACTTC	CATSRDRGTQYF
.	.	TRBV21-1	TRBJ2-1	TGTGCCAGCAGCAGGACGGGTAAACCGGGACTAGCTCTTTATAACTCCTACAATGAGCAGTTCTTC	CASSRTGKPGLALYNSYNEQFF
.	few	TRBV4-1	TRBJ1-1	TGCGCCAGCAGCCAAGGGACAGCCGAAGCTTTCTTT	CASSQGTAEAFF
.	.	TRBV6-6	TRBJ1-2	TGTGCCAGCAGTTACGAAGGACGGTTATATGGCTACACCTTC	CASSYEGRLYGYTF
TRBD2	.	TRBV4-2	TRBJ2-3	TGTGCCAGCAGCCCTACTAGCGGGGTCGCCACAGATACGCAGTATTTT	CASSPTSGVATDTQYF
TRBD2	medium-sized	TRBV27	TRBJ2-2	TGTGCCAGGAAGCTAGCGGGGAGGAACACCGGGGAGCTGTTTTTT	CARKLAGRNTGELFF
.	.	TRBV5-6	TRBJ1-1	TGTGCCAGCAGCTTTGGCAGGCCGAACACTGAAGCTTTCTTT	CASSFGRPNTEAFF
TRBD2	.	TRBV19	TRBJ2-2	TGTGCCAGTAGTATCTCCGGGGGGTGGACCGGGGAGCTGTTTTTT	CASSISGGWTGELFF
.	.	TRBV30	TRBJ2-3	TGTGCCTGGAGTGGAGGGATGTCCAGTAATACGCAGTATTTT	CAWSGGMSSNTQYF